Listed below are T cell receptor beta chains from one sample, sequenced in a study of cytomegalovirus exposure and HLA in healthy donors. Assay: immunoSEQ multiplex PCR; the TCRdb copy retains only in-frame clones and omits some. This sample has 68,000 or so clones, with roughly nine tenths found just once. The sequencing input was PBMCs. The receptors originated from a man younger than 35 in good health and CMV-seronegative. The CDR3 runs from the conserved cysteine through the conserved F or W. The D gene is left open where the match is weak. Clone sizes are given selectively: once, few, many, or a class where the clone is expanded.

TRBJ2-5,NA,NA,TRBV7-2,CASSPTLRDQETQYF,TGTGCCAGCAGCCCAACCTTAAGAGATCAAGAGACCCAGTACTTC
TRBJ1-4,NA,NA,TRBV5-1,CASSPFSTTTNEKLFF,TGCGCCAGCAGTCCATTCTCTACTACAACTAATGAAAAACTGTTTTTT
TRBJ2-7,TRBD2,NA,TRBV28,CASSLPDTGGYEQYF,TGTGCCAGCAGTTTACCGGACACGGGGGGATACGAGCAGTACTTC
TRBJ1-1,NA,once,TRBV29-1,CSGAYGGDTEAFF,TGCAGCGGCGCCTATGGGGGGGACACTGAAGCTTTCTTT
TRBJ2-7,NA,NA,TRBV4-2,CASSPGWLAYEQYF,TGTGCCAGCAGCCCCGGGTGGCTAGCGTACGAGCAGTACTTC
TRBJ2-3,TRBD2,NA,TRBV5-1,CASRFSGRGTDTQYF,TGCGCCAGCAGGTTTAGCGGGAGAGGTACAGATACGCAGTATTTT
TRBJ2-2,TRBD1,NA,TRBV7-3,CASGILRQGRTNTGELFF,TGTGCCAGCGGAATACTACGACAGGGGCGAACGAACACCGGGGAGCTGTTTTTT
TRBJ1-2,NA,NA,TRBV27,CASSLSGGYGYTF,TGTGCCAGCAGTTTATCGGGGGGGTATGGCTACACCTTC
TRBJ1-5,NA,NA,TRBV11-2,CASSPQGRAHQPQHF,TGTGCCAGCAGCCCACAGGGCAGGGCCCATCAGCCCCAGCATTTT
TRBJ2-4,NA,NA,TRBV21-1,CASSKDERLGDIQYF,TGTGCCAGCAGCAAAGACGAGAGACTAGGGGACATTCAGTACTTC
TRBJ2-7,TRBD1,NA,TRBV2,CASEKQGNYEQYF,TGTGCCAGCGAAAAACAGGGGAACTACGAGCAGTACTTC
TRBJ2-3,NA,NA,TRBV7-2,CASSFGTPTDTQYF,TGTGCCAGCAGCTTTGGGACTCCCACAGATACGCAGTATTTT
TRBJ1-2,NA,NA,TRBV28,CASVSTANYGYTF,TGTGCCAGTGTTTCGACTGCCAACTATGGCTACACCTTC
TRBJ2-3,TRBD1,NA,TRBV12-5,CASGPDRESSTDTQYF,TGTGCTAGTGGCCCCGACAGGGAATCAAGCACAGATACGCAGTATTTT
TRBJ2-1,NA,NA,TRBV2,CASLTVPGEQFF,TGTGCCAGTTTGACCGTTCCGGGTGAGCAGTTCTTC
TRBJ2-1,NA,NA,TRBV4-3,CASSQVVLGGSFPNEQFF,TGCGCCAGCAGCCAAGTGGTACTAGGCGGCTCTTTCCCCAATGAGCAGTTCTTC
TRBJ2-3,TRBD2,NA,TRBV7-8,CASSLALYGLAGAGDTQYF,TGTGCCAGCAGCTTAGCTTTGTACGGCCTAGCGGGTGCTGGAGATACGCAGTATTTT
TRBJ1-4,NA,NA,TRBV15,CATSRDRRGSEKLFF,TGTGCCACCAGCAGAGATCGCAGGGGTAGTGAAAAACTGTTTTTT
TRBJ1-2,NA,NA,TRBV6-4,CASSDRRNYGYTF,TGTGCCAGCAGTGACAGGAGGAACTATGGCTACACCTTC
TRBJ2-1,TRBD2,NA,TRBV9,CASSVGGRGYNEQFF,TGTGCCAGCAGCGTAGGTGGGAGGGGCTACAATGAGCAGTTCTTC
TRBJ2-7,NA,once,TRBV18,CASSPRVPYEQYF,TGTGCCAGCTCACCGAGGGTTCCCTACGAGCAGTACTTC
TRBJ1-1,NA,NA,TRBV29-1,CSVETGTNTEAFF,TGCAGCGTTGAAACAGGGACGAACACTGAAGCTTTCTTT
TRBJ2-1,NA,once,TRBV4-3,CASSLEVLGTDEQFF,TGCGCCAGCAGCCTGGAGGTATTGGGGACTGACGAGCAGTTCTTC
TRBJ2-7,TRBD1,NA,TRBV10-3,CAISDHAAYRGSYEQYF,TGTGCCATCAGTGACCACGCGGCCTACAGGGGGAGCTACGAGCAGTACTTC
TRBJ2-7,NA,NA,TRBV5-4,CASSSAEEGLDEQYF,TGTGCCAGCAGCTCTGCTGAGGAGGGCCTAGACGAGCAGTACTTC
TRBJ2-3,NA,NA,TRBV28,CASSSYTDTQYF,TGTGCCAGCAGTTCCTATACAGATACGCAGTATTTT
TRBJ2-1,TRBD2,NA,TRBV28,CASSSFTSGSFNEQFF,TGTGCCAGCAGTTCATTCACTAGCGGGAGTTTTAATGAGCAGTTCTTC
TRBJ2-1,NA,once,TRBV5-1,CASSLGRDNEQFF,TGCGCCAGTAGCTTGGGCAGGGACAATGAGCAGTTCTTC
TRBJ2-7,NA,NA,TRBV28,CASSPPRPREQYF,TGTGCCAGCAGTCCGCCGAGGCCCCGGGAGCAGTACTTC
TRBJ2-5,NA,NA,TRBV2,CASSRQVRETQYF,TGTGCCAGCAGTAGACAGGTCAGAGAGACCCAGTACTTC
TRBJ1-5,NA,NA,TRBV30,CAWSGAGGASNQPQHF,TGTGCCTGGAGTGGGGCGGGAGGGGCGAGCAATCAGCCCCAGCATTTT
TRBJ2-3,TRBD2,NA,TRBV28,CARKRTSGLYTQYF,TGTGCCAGGAAGAGAACTAGCGGGTTGTATACGCAGTATTTT
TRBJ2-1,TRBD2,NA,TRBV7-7,CATGGSSYNEQFF,TGTGCTACGGGGGGTAGCTCCTACAATGAGCAGTTCTTC
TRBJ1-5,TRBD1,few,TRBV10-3,CATQGQYTQPQHF,TGTGCCACACAGGGGCAATATACTCAGCCCCAGCATTTT
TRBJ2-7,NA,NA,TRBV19,CASSIRGRNYEQYF,TGTGCCAGTAGTATACGTGGCAGGAACTACGAGCAGTACTTC
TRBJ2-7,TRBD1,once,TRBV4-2,CASSQDPGQGYEQYF,TGTGCCAGCAGCCAAGACCCCGGACAGGGCTACGAGCAGTACTTC
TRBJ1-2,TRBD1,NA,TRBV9,CASSVGTGTYGYTF,TGTGCCAGCAGCGTCGGGACAGGGACGTATGGCTACACCTTC
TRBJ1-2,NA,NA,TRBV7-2,CASSFRRSGNYGYTF,TGTGCCAGCAGCTTTCGTAGGTCTGGTAACTATGGCTACACCTTT
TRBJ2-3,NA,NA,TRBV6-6,CASEIGLAITDTQYF,TGTGCCAGCGAGATTGGCCTAGCCATCACAGATACGCAGTATTTT
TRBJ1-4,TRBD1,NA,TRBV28,CASITGDGEKLFF,TGTGCCAGCATCACAGGGGATGGTGAAAAACTGTTTTTT
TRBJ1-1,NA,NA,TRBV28,CASRPSGVPSSNTEAFF,TGTGCCAGCAGGCCTTCAGGGGTCCCCTCCTCGAACACTGAAGCTTTCTTT